This T cell receptor beta chain was sequenced in a study of blood T cell repertoires in COVID-19. Overall study context: PBMCs, B-cell-depleted T cells, or T cells were the source of the cDNA or gDNA that made up the material.

V lost 1 base to trimming and J lost 4 bases, with 11 bases between them. The CDR3 consists of 14 residues. Germline CDR1 SGHTA, CDR2 FQGNSA. This clone was seen just once. The authors' processing: Nucleated cell number was recorded as an estimate derived from reference gene primer amplification. Profiled with immunoSEQ multiplex PCR; TCRdb holds only in-frame clones, not every one. V and J calls and clone size are copied from that table; D and trimming were computed from the DNA. The sample has 150,000 to 200,000 clones; around 84% are singletons. The specimen sequenced was peripheral blood. The source is a woman older than 75 with acute or convalescent COVID-19. The chain links TRBV7-2 to TRBJ2-7, with a tentative D call TRBD1 (6 bases). The CDR3 region is CASSLGVRGYEQYF. The CDR3 nucleotides read TGTGCCAGCAGCTTAGGGGTCAGGGGTTACGAGCAGTACTTC.